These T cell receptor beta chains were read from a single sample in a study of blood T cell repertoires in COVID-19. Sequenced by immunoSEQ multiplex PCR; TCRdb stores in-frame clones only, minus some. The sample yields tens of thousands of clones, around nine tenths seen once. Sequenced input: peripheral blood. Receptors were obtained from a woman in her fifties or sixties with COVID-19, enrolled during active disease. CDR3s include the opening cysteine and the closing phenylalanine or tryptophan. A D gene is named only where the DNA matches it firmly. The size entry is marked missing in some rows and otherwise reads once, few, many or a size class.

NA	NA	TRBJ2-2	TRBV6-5	CAVLGGGTGELFF	TGTGCCGTACTAGGCGGAGGGACCGGGGAGCTGTTTTTT
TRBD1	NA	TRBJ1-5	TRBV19	CASSKDREVGNQPQHF	TGTGCCAGTAGTAAGGACAGGGAGGTTGGCAATCAGCCCCAGCATTTT
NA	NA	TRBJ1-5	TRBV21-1	CASSKVTAGVYGNQPQHF	TGTGCCAGCAGCAAAGTAACGGCAGGGGTATATGGCAATCAGCCCCAGCATTTT
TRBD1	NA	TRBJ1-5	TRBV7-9	CASSKTGDQPQHF	TGTGCCAGCAGCAAGACAGGGGATCAGCCCCAGCATTTT
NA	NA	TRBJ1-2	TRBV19	CASSIAKRITNYGYTF	TGTGCCAGTAGTATTGCTAAGCGGATTACGAACTATGGCTACACCTTC
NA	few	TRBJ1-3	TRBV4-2	CASSQRGQQEVDTIYF	TGTGCCAGCAGCCAACGAGGACAGCAAGAAGTTGACACCATATATTTT
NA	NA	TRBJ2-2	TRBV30	CAWREGGWEGELFF	TGTGCCTGGAGGGAAGGGGGATGGGAGGGGGAGCTGTTTTTT
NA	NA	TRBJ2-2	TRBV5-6	CASRWGGTGELFF	TGTGCCAGCAGATGGGGAGGCACCGGGGAGCTGTTTTTT
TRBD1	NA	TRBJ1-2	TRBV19	CASANGGQGVFGYTF	TGTGCCAGTGCAAATGGGGGACAGGGGGTGTTTGGCTACACCTTC
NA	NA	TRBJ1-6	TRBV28	CASRPTGPNSPLHF	TGTGCCAGCAGGCCGACAGGTCCCAATTCACCCCTCCACTTT
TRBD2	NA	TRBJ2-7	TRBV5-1	CASSLVLGGRAGYEQYF	TGCGCCAGCAGCTTGGTACTCGGAGGGAGGGCCGGTTACGAGCAGTACTTC
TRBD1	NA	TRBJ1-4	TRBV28	CASRSTGVGEKLFF	TGTGCCAGCAGATCTACAGGGGTTGGGGAAAAACTGTTTTTT
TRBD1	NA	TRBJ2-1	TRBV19	CASSIRGLGNEQFF	TGTGCCAGTAGTATTAGGGGGCTTGGCAATGAGCAGTTCTTC
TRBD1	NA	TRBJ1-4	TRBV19	CASTHRGKGEKLFF	TGTGCCAGTACCCACAGGGGTAAGGGAGAAAAACTGTTTTTT
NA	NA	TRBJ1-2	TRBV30	CAWRASGGGYGYTF	TGTGCCTGGAGGGCCTCGGGGGGAGGTTATGGCTACACCTTC
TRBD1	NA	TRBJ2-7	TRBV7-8	CASSYGDRAHEQYF	TGTGCCAGCAGCTACGGGGACAGGGCCCACGAGCAGTACTTC
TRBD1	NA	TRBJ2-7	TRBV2	CASSEDRGFSYEQYF	TGTGCCAGCAGTGAAGACAGGGGATTCTCCTACGAGCAGTACTTC
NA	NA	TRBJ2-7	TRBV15	CATSKGDGRYEQYF	TGTGCCACCAGCAAGGGGGACGGGAGGTACGAGCAGTACTTC
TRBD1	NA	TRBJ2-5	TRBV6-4	CASSDFLPGQGIQETQYF	TGTGCCAGCAGTGACTTCTTACCGGGACAGGGGATCCAAGAGACCCAGTACTTC
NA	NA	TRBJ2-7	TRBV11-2	CASSLVWDTKNEQYF	TGTGCCAGCAGCTTAGTCTGGGACACAAAGAACGAGCAGTACTTC
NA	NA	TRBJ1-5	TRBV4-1	CASSQGSGVVSNQPQHF	TGCGCCAGCAGCCAAGGTTCCGGGGTCGTTAGCAATCAGCCCCAGCATTTT
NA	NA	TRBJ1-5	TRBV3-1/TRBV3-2	CASSQDGRNRQHF	TGTGCCAGCAGCCAAGATGGCAGAAATCGCCAGCATTTT
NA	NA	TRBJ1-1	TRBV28	CASSLHRGGLMNTEAFF	TGTGCCAGCAGTCTCCACCGCGGAGGCTTAATGAACACTGAAGCTTTCTTT
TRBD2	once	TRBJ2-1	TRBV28	CASSSGTRSMSFF	TGTGCCAGCAGTTCTGGGACTAGATCAATGTCGTTCTTC
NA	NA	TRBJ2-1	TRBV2	CASRQFEQFF	TGTGCCAGCAGGCAGTTCGAGCAGTTCTTC
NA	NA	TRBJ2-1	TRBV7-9	CASSPLNAGYNEQFF	TGTGCCAGCAGTCCTCTGAACGCGGGGTACAATGAGCAGTTCTTC
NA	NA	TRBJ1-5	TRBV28	CASQSRERNNQPQHF	TGTGCCAGCCAATCGCGAGAAAGAAACAATCAGCCCCAGCATTTT
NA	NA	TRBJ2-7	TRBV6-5	CASRWGVGWDEQYF	TGTGCCAGCAGATGGGGGGTGGGCTGGGACGAGCAGTACTTC
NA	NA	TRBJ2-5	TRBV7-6	CASSLGAGAMQETQYF	TGTGCCAGCAGCTTAGGGGCAGGGGCCATGCAAGAGACCCAGTACTTC